This T cell receptor (beta chain) was retrieved from a study of OX40 agonist ivuxolimab in advanced cancers. Study details: Dose-escalation patients had hepatocellular carcinoma, melanoma, renal cell or head and neck cancer.

Note on this clone: Its antigen is undetermined.

TCRdb's copy holds only in-frame clones and misses some; the assay was immunoSEQ multiplex PCR. Found here are about 51,000 clones, around 77% of them singletons; the top ten hold approximately 2%. Study observations and caveats: The authors did not determine the antigen specificity of the expanded peripheral T cells.

Germline V gives CDR1 SGHKS, CDR2 YYEKEE (reference sequence). Trimming at V came to 3 bases and at J to 1 base, leaving 7 bases not matched to a gene. The CDR3 length is 16 residues. The V gene is TRBV5-5, the J gene TRBJ2-7, with 10 bases identical to TRBD1. Sequencing was performed on CD4+ or CD8+ T cells sorted from blood, taken in a trial of the OX40 agonist ivuxolimab. The origin of this receptor is an adult with an advanced solid tumor such as melanoma, head and neck, liver or kidney cancer. The CDR3 DNA is TGTGCCAGCAGCTACCAGCCGGGACAGGGGTCCTACGAGCAGTACTTC. This sequence encodes CASSYQPGQGSYEQYF.